This is a list of T cell receptor beta chains from one sample in a study of blood T cells in healthy people across ages. TCRdb called the 5' RACE reads again in MiXCR, with one record for every CDR3 protein. The table shows about 1,400,000 distinct CDR3 sequences, with 40% to 50% occurring only once. Source material: blood. These receptors all come from a woman aged 18-35 years in good health. Both conserved end residues are part of each CDR3. The order of the fields is D gene, J gene, clone size, V gene, CDR3 DNA, CDR3 protein. The D gene is left open where the match is weak. The size entry is marked missing in some rows and otherwise reads once, few, many or a size class.

D gene: TRBD1; J gene: TRBJ1-2; clone size: NA; V gene: TRBV2; CDR3 DNA: TGTGCCAGGAAAGGGACAGGGGGCCATGGCTACACCTTC; CDR3 protein: CARKGTGGHGYTF
D gene: TRBD1; J gene: TRBJ2-5; clone size: few; V gene: TRBV4-1; CDR3 DNA: TGTGCCAGCAGCTTAGACAGGGGGCTAGAGACCCAGTACTTC; CDR3 protein: CASSLDRGLETQYF
D gene: NA; J gene: TRBJ1-2; clone size: NA; V gene: TRBV9; CDR3 DNA: TGTGCCAGCAGCGGCGGAGGAGAGGGTAGGATTGCTGGCTACACCTTC; CDR3 protein: CASSGGGEGRIAGYTF
D gene: TRBD2; J gene: TRBJ2-1; clone size: few; V gene: TRBV6-1; CDR3 DNA: TGTGCCAGCATGAGGACTAGCGGATACAATGAGCAGTTCTTC; CDR3 protein: CASMRTSGYNEQFF
D gene: NA; J gene: TRBJ2-7; clone size: NA; V gene: TRBV7-9; CDR3 DNA: TGTGCCAGCAGCACTCCGGGGACTTACGAGCAGTACTTC; CDR3 protein: CASSTPGTYEQYF
D gene: TRBD1; J gene: TRBJ2-4; clone size: few; V gene: TRBV12-3/TRBV12-4; CDR3 DNA: TGTGCCAGCAGCCCTGACAGGGATTTTGGAAACATTCAGTACTTC; CDR3 protein: CASSPDRDFGNIQYF
D gene: TRBD1; J gene: TRBJ2-1; clone size: NA; V gene: TRBV6-5; CDR3 DNA: TGTGCCAGCAGTTACTCTACCCTGGACAGGGAAAATGAGCAGTTCTTC; CDR3 protein: CASSYSTLDRENEQFF
D gene: NA; J gene: TRBJ1-2; clone size: once; V gene: TRBV7-2; CDR3 DNA: TGTGCCAGCAGCTTAGAAATACAGGGATACTATGGCTACACCTTC; CDR3 protein: CASSLEIQGYYGYTF
D gene: TRBD1; J gene: TRBJ1-2; clone size: few; V gene: TRBV5-1; CDR3 DNA: TGCGCCAGCAGCTCCTTTGGTGGACAGGGGGCTTTGAGCGGCTACACCTTC; CDR3 protein: CASSSFGGQGALSGYTF
D gene: TRBD2; J gene: TRBJ2-7; clone size: many; V gene: TRBV12-3/TRBV12-4; CDR3 DNA: TGTGCCAGCCTAGCGGGAGAATTTTACCACGAGCAGTACTTC; CDR3 protein: CASLAGEFYHEQYF
D gene: TRBD2; J gene: TRBJ2-3; clone size: once; V gene: TRBV2; CDR3 DNA: TGTGCCAGCAGTGGACAGCGGGGGGCCACAGATACGCAGTATTTT; CDR3 protein: CASSGQRGATDTQYF
D gene: NA; J gene: TRBJ1-4; clone size: NA; V gene: TRBV6-6; CDR3 DNA: TGTGCCAGCACACACGGACCTAGACTTGGAAAACTGTTTTTT; CDR3 protein: CASTHGPRLGKLFF
D gene: TRBD2; J gene: TRBJ2-1; clone size: NA; V gene: TRBV10-3; CDR3 DNA: TGTGCCATCAGTGCCAGCGGGGGGCCAGGGGAGCAGTTCTTC; CDR3 protein: CAISASGGPGEQFF
D gene: NA; J gene: TRBJ2-5; clone size: NA; V gene: TRBV10-3; CDR3 DNA: TGTGCCATCAGTGAGTCTTACCAAGAGACCCAGTACTTC; CDR3 protein: CAISESYQETQYF
D gene: TRBD2; J gene: TRBJ2-7; clone size: once; V gene: TRBV4-1; CDR3 DNA: TGCGCCAACAGCCCCATCGCGGGGGGCGGTTTTACCCGCTCCTACGAGCAGTACTTC; CDR3 protein: CANSPIAGGGFTRSYEQYF